The rows below give T cell receptor beta chains drawn from one sample of a study of OX40 agonist ivuxolimab in advanced cancers. Sequencing used immunoSEQ multiplex PCR; TCRdb keeps in-frame clones, though not all of them. This repertoire shows about 69,000 clones, around 80% found once; its top ten account for 2% to 2.5%. The material sequenced was CD4+ or CD8+ T cells sorted from blood, taken in a trial of the OX40 agonist ivuxolimab. These receptors were taken from an adult with an advanced solid tumor such as melanoma, head and neck, liver or kidney cancer. Both conserved end residues are part of each CDR3. The D gene is left open where the match is weak. Not every row has a clone size; where given, it reads once, few, many or a size class.

>TRBD1|NA|TRBV15|TRBJ2-5
CATSRRTGGQETQYF
TGTGCCACCAGCAGGCGTACAGGGGGACAAGAGACCCAGTACTTC
>TRBD1|few|TRBV6-5|TRBJ1-4
CASSQARDRVIF
TGTGCCAGCAGCCAAGCTCGGGACAGGGTCATTTTT
>NA|NA|TRBV7-3|TRBJ2-2
CASSLKGTNTGELFF
TGTGCCAGCAGCTTAAAGGGGACGAACACCGGGGAGCTGTTTTTT
>NA|NA|TRBV2|TRBJ1-1
CASSDQGLTAFF
TGTGCCAGCAGTGATCAGGGTCTCACAGCTTTCTTT
>NA|NA|TRBV5-1|TRBJ1-5
CASSPGGYSNQPQHF
TGCGCCAGCAGCCCCGGGGGATATAGCAATCAGCCCCAGCATTTT
>TRBD1|few|TRBV28|TRBJ1-6
CASRRQGSSYNSPLHF
TGTGCCAGCAGGCGACAGGGCAGTTCCTATAATTCACCCCTCCACTTT
>TRBD1|NA|TRBV19|TRBJ1-1
CASRTGGLMGTEAFF
TGTGCCAGCCGGACAGGGGGCTTAATGGGCACTGAAGCTTTCTTT
>TRBD1|few|TRBV15|TRBJ1-4
CATSRVEGQRNEKLFF
TGTGCCACCAGCAGAGTGGAGGGACAGCGAAATGAAAAACTGTTTTTT
>NA|once|TRBV29-1|TRBJ1-2
CSVEAGLDNYGYTF
TGCAGCGTTGAGGCAGGGTTGGATAACTATGGCTACACCTTC
>NA|few|TRBV7-9|TRBJ1-1
CASSLALRRTEAFF
TGTGCCAGCAGCTTAGCGTTGCGTAGGACTGAAGCTTTCTTT
>TRBD2|NA|TRBV6-5|TRBJ2-3
CASSYLAGGADTQYF
TGTGCCAGCAGTTACTTGGCGGGGGGGGCAGATACGCAGTATTTT
>NA|NA|TRBV28|TRBJ2-1
CASSGGDYAGANEQFF
TGTGCCAGCAGTGGGGGAGACTATGCCGGAGCAAATGAGCAGTTCTTC
>NA|NA|TRBV28|TRBJ2-3
CASSLWGRGTDTQYF
TGTGCCAGCAGTTTGTGGGGGAGGGGGACAGATACGCAGTATTTT
>NA|NA|TRBV29-1|TRBJ1-4
CSVSRGGNEKLFF
TGCAGCGTTTCACGAGGGGGTAATGAAAAACTGTTTTTT
>NA|NA|TRBV10-3|TRBJ1-1
CAISARQLNTEAFF
TGTGCCATCAGTGCCCGACAGCTGAACACTGAAGCTTTCTTT
>TRBD1|NA|TRBV9|TRBJ1-1
CASSGGTGMNTEAFF
TGTGCCAGCAGCGGGGGGACAGGGATGAACACTGAAGCTTTCTTT
>NA|NA|TRBV15|TRBJ1-4
CATSREGSRRGEKLFF
TGTGCCACCAGCAGAGAGGGCAGCCGTCGAGGGGAAAAACTGTTTTTT
>TRBD1|NA|TRBV2|TRBJ1-5
CASSDDRGDQPQHF
TGTGCCAGCAGTGACGACAGGGGGGATCAGCCCCAGCATTTT
>NA|once|TRBV5-6|TRBJ2-1
CASSLAGAAEQFF
TGTGCCAGCAGCTTGGCCGGGGCCGCCGAGCAGTTCTTC
>NA|NA|TRBV30|TRBJ2-1
CAWSLGYNEQFF
TGTGCCTGGAGTCTCGGGTACAATGAGCAGTTCTTC
>NA|NA|TRBV18|TRBJ1-1
CASSPPSKRSEAFF
TGTGCCAGCTCACCCCCTAGTAAGAGGAGTGAAGCTTTCTTT
>NA|NA|TRBV7-9|TRBJ2-5
CASSFQSPGLRETQYF
TGTGCCAGCAGCTTCCAGTCTCCAGGGCTCAGGGAGACCCAGTACTTC
>TRBD2|NA|TRBV6-1|TRBJ2-1
CASSETGGEYNEQFF
TGTGCCAGCAGTGAAACCGGGGGGGAGTACAATGAGCAGTTCTTC
>TRBD1|NA|TRBV4-1|TRBJ2-7
CASSTRDRVLGEQYF
TGCGCCAGCTCGACCCGGGACAGGGTTCTGGGAGAGCAGTACTTC
>NA|NA|TRBV2|TRBJ2-1
CASSASRLGYNEQFF
TGTGCCAGCAGTGCGTCGAGACTAGGCTACAATGAGCAGTTCTTC
>NA|few|TRBV5-1|TRBJ2-3
CASSLSTQVDTQYF
TGCGCCAGCAGCTTGTCGACTCAGGTAGATACGCAGTATTTT
>TRBD1|few|TRBV29-1|TRBJ1-2
CSSRTGVVGGYTF
TGCAGCTCCCGGACAGGGGTAGTCGGGGGCTACACCTTC
>NA|NA|TRBV4-1|TRBJ1-4
CASRRSVGEKLFF
TGCGCCAGCAGAAGAAGCGTAGGTGAAAAACTGTTTTTT
>NA|few|TRBV29-1|TRBJ2-5
CSGSGQNKETQYF
TGCAGTGGATCCGGACAGAACAAAGAGACCCAGTACTTC
>NA|NA|TRBV15|TRBJ1-3
CATSRVQGRGEAGNTIYF
TGTGCCACCAGCAGAGTTCAGGGAAGGGGTGAGGCTGGAAACACCATATATTTT
>NA|few|TRBV7-6|TRBJ1-2
CASSPRQGGGYTF
TGTGCCAGCAGCCCGCGGCAGGGAGGTGGCTACACCTTC
>NA|NA|TRBV7-9|TRBJ2-1
CASSLLASYNEQFF
TGTGCCAGCAGCTTACTAGCCTCCTACAATGAGCAGTTCTTC
>NA|few|TRBV2|TRBJ2-6
CASSVQSSGANVLTF
TGTGCCAGCAGCGTACAGTCCTCTGGGGCCAACGTCCTGACTTTC
>TRBD1|NA|TRBV5-1|TRBJ2-2
CASRPGGDGELFF
TGCGCCAGCAGGCCAGGGGGCGACGGGGAGCTGTTTTTT
>TRBD2|NA|TRBV6-1|TRBJ2-1
CASSETGLAGGVEQFF
TGTGCCAGCAGTGAAACGGGACTAGCGGGGGGAGTTGAGCAGTTCTTC
>TRBD1|NA|TRBV6-1|TRBJ2-2
CASRGTGEPTGELFF
TGTGCCAGCAGAGGGACAGGGGAACCCACCGGGGAGCTGTTTTTT
>NA|NA|TRBV28|TRBJ1-5
CASSLPGNQPQHF
TGTGCCAGCAGTTTACCAGGCAATCAGCCCCAGCATTTT
>NA|once|TRBV19|TRBJ2-2
CASSIKGTLRTGELFF
TGTGCCAGTAGTATCAAGGGCACACTGCGCACCGGGGAGCTGTTTTTT
>TRBD2|NA|TRBV18|TRBJ2-7
CASSPGGRASYEQYF
TGTGCCAGCTCACCGGGCGGGAGGGCTTCATACGAGCAGTACTTC
>TRBD2|NA|TRBV5-4|TRBJ2-1
CASSGSGRAHNEQFF
TGTGCCAGCAGCGGAAGCGGGAGGGCCCACAATGAGCAGTTCTTC
>NA|NA|TRBV5-4|TRBJ2-3
CASSLVTGVTDTQYF
TGTGCCAGCAGCTTGGTAACGGGGGTCACAGATACGCAGTATTTT
>TRBD2|NA|TRBV6-6|TRBJ2-5
CASSWTGTSGLETQYF
TGTGCCAGCAGTTGGACCGGGACTAGCGGGTTAGAGACCCAGTACTTC
>TRBD2|few|TRBV5-8|TRBJ2-1
CASSSGLAGAVDNEQFF
TGTGCCAGCAGCTCGGGACTAGCGGGAGCGGTTGACAATGAGCAGTTCTTC
>NA|NA|TRBV5-1|TRBJ1-1
CASSLAPDNGAFF
TGCGCCAGCAGCTTGGCCCCGGACAATGGAGCTTTCTTT
>TRBD1|NA|TRBV5-1|TRBJ2-7
CASSPSDRGLEQYF
TGCGCCAGCAGCCCCTCGGACAGGGGCCTCGAGCAGTACTTC
>NA|NA|TRBV9|TRBJ1-4
CASKLRGGNEKLFF
TGTGCCAGCAAACTCAGGGGCGGGAATGAAAAACTGTTTTTT
>TRBD1|once|TRBV5-1|TRBJ2-1
CASSSGQVSYNEQFF
TGCGCCAGCAGCTCGGGACAGGTTTCCTACAATGAGCAGTTCTTC
>NA|few|TRBV10-1|TRBJ1-6
CASSDLKNSPLHF
TGCGCCAGCAGTGACCTTAAGAATTCACCCCTCCACTTT
>NA|NA|TRBV18|TRBJ2-5
CASSPINYGQETQYF
TGTGCCAGCTCACCAATTAATTACGGCCAAGAGACCCAGTACTTC
>TRBD1|NA|TRBV9|TRBJ1-1
CASSVGQGAGGTEAFF
TGTGCCAGCAGCGTGGGACAGGGAGCCGGGGGCACTGAAGCTTTCTTT
>NA|NA|TRBV9|TRBJ2-7
CASSVSGTTYEQYF
TGTGCCAGCAGCGTCTCCGGGACCACCTACGAGCAGTACTTC
>TRBD2|NA|TRBV27|TRBJ2-5
CASRQRGASGTQYF
TGTGCCAGCAGACAGCGGGGGGCCTCAGGGACCCAGTACTTC
>TRBD1|NA|TRBV18|TRBJ2-5
CASSPLDRGETQYF
TGTGCCAGCTCACCACTAGACAGGGGAGAGACCCAGTACTTC
>NA|once|TRBV2|TRBJ1-1
CASSPSPGPSTEAFF
TGTGCCAGCAGCCCAAGCCCAGGGCCGAGCACTGAAGCTTTCTTT
>TRBD1|NA|TRBV28|TRBJ2-1
CASSGQGAIYNEQFF
TGTGCCAGCAGTGGTCAGGGGGCAATCTACAATGAGCAGTTCTTC
>TRBD2|NA|TRBV5-1|TRBJ2-1
CASFRTSGRTEQFF
TGCGCCAGCTTCCGGACTAGCGGGAGGACTGAGCAGTTCTTC
>TRBD2|once|TRBV27|TRBJ2-5
CASCYREGETQYF
TGTGCCAGCTGCTATAGGGAGGGGGAGACCCAGTACTTC
>NA|NA|TRBV5-4|TRBJ2-5
CASSFGGGLFQETQYF
TGTGCCAGCAGCTTTGGCGGGGGCCTCTTCCAAGAGACCCAGTACTTC
>NA|few|TRBV9|TRBJ1-1
CASSVGVGNTEAFF
TGTGCCAGCAGCGTAGGTGTTGGGAACACTGAAGCTTTCTTT